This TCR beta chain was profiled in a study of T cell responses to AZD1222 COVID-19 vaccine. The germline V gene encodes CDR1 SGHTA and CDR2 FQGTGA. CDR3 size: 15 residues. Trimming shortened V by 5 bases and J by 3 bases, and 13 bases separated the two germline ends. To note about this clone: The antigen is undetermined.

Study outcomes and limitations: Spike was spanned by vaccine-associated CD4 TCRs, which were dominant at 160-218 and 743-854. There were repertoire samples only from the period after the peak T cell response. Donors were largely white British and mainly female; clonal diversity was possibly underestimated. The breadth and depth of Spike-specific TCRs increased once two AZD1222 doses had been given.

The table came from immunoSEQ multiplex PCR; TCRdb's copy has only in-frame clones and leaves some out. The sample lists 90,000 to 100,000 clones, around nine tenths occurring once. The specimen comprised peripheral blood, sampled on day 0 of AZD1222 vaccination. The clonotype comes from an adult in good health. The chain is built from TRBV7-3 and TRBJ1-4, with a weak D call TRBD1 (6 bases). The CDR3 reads CASSPTGTANEKLFF. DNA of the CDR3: TGTGCCAGCAGCCCCACAGGGACGGCTAATGAAAAACTGTTTTTT.